One sample yielded the 14 T cell receptor beta chains listed below, sequenced in a study of CD8 T cells in Susac syndrome (dated by TCRdb to about 2019). The receptor library was made with the immunoSEQ multiplex PCR assay. RNA was extracted using the RNeasy kit, and about 0.5 to 1 ug of the RNA was reverse transcribed with random hexamers. Through fastp at Q25 and MiXCR, TCRdb rebuilt clones from the public reads, retaining in-frame beta chains. CDR3 protein duplicates are merged, each entry listing the most common genes and DNA. This sample holds 200,000 to 300,000 distinct CDR3 sequences; almost 97% were observed only once. Of the sample, approximately 0.094% falls within the top ten clones. Material: CD4+ T cells from PBMCs. The source of these receptors is a human donor with Susac syndrome.

The chain recombines TRBV12-3 or TRBV12-4 with TRBJ1-4, with D tentatively TRBD1 (5 bases). V was shortened by 2 bases and J by 10 bases, with 14 bases between the two germline ends. The CDR3 totals 14 residues. CDR3 sequence: CASSLRRQGGKLFF. The CDR3 region has the DNA TGTGCCAGCAGTTTAAGGAGGCAGGGAGGAAAACTGTTTTTT.

The chain recombines TRBV3-1 with TRBJ2-1, with a tentative D call TRBD2 (5 bases). Trimming removed 5 bases from V and 7 bases from J, with 18 bases in between. CDR1 is LGHDT and CDR2 is YNNKEL in the germline V gene (reference sequence). The CDR3 spans 15 residues. Here the CDR3 DNA reads TGTGCCAGCAGCTGGACTCCCGTTGAGGTGAATGAGCAGTTCTTC. Protein: CASSWTPVEVNEQFF.

The V gene is TRBV3-1, the J gene TRBJ1-2; TRBD1 matches 7 bases. The CDR3 contains 13 residues. Germline lookup yields CDR1 LGHDT and CDR2 YNNKEL (reference sequence). The trim removed 7 bases at V and 7 bases at J, leaving 9 bases unmatched. The CDR3 DNA reads TGTGCCAGCACCCTGGGACAGTCCTTTGGCTACACCTTC. This sequence encodes CASTLGQSFGYTF. Using reference TRBV3-1 and TRBJ1-2 for the parts outside the CDR3, the full variable domain is DTAVSQTPKYLVTQMGNDKSIKCEQNLGHDTMYWYKQDSKKFLKIMFSYNNKELIINETVPNRFSPKSPDKAHLNLHINSLELGDSAVYFCASTLGQSFGYTFGSGTRLTVV.

The chain combines TRBV18 with TRBJ2-5, with D unresolved. V dropped 5 bases and J dropped 0 bases, with 4 bases sitting between them. This CDR3 is 12 amino acids long. Germline CDR1 KGHSH, CDR2 LQKENI. Here the CDR3 DNA reads TGTGCCAGCTCAGCATACCAAGAGACCCAGTACTTC. Protein: CASSAYQETQYF.

V is TRBV4-2 and J is TRBJ1-2; perhaps TRBD1 as D (5 bases). CDR1 is LGHNA and CDR2 is YNFKEQ in the germline V gene. V was shortened by 0 bases and J by 5 bases, with 10 bases between the two germline ends. The CDR3 is 14 amino acids. The CDR3 region is CASSQDQGFYGYTF. DNA for the CDR3: TGTGCCAGCAGCCAAGATCAGGGTTTTTATGGCTACACCTTC.

V and J are TRBV29-1 and TRBJ1-1, with D tentatively TRBD1 (6 bases). The CDR3 sequence is 12 residues long. V lost 7 bases and J 1 base, leaving 10 bases between the germline ends. Germline CDR1 SQVTM, CDR2 ANQGSEA. The CDR3, as DNA: TGCAGCGGACGGACAGAGAACACTGAAGCTTTCTTT. Its protein is CSGRTENTEAFF. Full variable domain (rest looked up from reference TRBV29-1 and TRBJ1-1): SAVISQKPSRDICQRGTSLTIQCQVDSQVTMMFWYRQQPGQSLTLIATANQGSEATYESGFVIDKFPISRPNLTFSTLTVSNMSPEDSSIYLCSGRTENTEAFFGQGTRLTVV.

The chain employs TRBV18 and TRBJ2-7; 13 nucleotides line up with TRBD2. CDR1 is KGHSH and CDR2 is LQKENI in the germline V gene. V was pared by 3 bases and J by 5 bases, with 16 bases of the junction left unmatched. This CDR3 has 19 residues. CDR3 loop: CASSPNMKAGTSGNDEQYF. CDR3 DNA sequence: TGTGCCAGCTCACCCAACATGAAAGCCGGGACTAGCGGGAACGACGAGCAGTACTTC.

This clonotype appeared once. The rearrangement links TRBV28 to TRBJ2-7; weak D call: TRBD1 (6 bases). CDR1 and CDR2 (germline): MDHEN, SYDVKM. The germline V and J ends were trimmed by 6 bases and 0 bases, with 9 bases remaining between them. The CDR3 totals 13 residues. The CDR3 sequence is CASRDSSSYEQYF. CDR3 bases: TGTGCCAGCAGGGACAGCAGCTCCTACGAGCAGTACTTC.

This clonotype came up once. The V and J genes are TRBV21-1 and TRBJ2-1; the table names TRBD2, a call not compared with the DNA. TRBV21-1 is classified as a pseudogene. The CDR3 sequence is 17 residues long. The CDR3 DNA follows: TGTGCCAGCAGCACCATGCGGGAGGGCCCGCGCTACAATGAGCAGTTCTTC. Amino acids: CASSTMREGPRYNEQFF.

The J gene is TRBJ2-3, the V gene TRBV15; 8 bases are shared with TRBD1. Per germline, CDR1 LNHNV and CDR2 YYDKDF (reference sequence). CDR3 size: 15 residues. The CDR3 DNA sequence: TGTTCGCCAGGGGGCCCCGTCCAGTGGAGCGATACGCAGTATTTT. Translating it yields CSPGGPVQWSDTQYF. Complete variable domain (other parts from reference TRBV15 and TRBJ2-3): DAMVIQNPRYQVTQFGKPVTLSCSQTLNHNVMYWYQQKSSQAPKLLFHYYDKDFNNEADTPDNFQSRRPNTSFCFLDIRSPGLGDTAMYLCSPGGPVQWSDTQYFGPGTRLTVL.

The chain employs TRBV7-9 and TRBJ1-1, with D unclear. Germline V gene sequence: CDR1 SEHNR, CDR2 FQNEAQ (reference sequence). The CDR3 runs to 12 residues. V lost 3 bases, J lost 6 bases, and 8 bases lay in between. The CDR3 DNA sequence: TGTGCCAGCAGCTTGGGAAGGGCTGAAGCTTTCTTT. The encoded protein is CASSLGRAEAFF.

The chain has TRBV12-3 or TRBV12-4 and TRBJ2-5, with D maybe TRBD2 (5 bases). The V and J ends lost 7 bases and 5 bases respectively, with 17 bases between them. The CDR3 length is 14 residues. The CDR3 bases are TGTGCCAGCAACTCGGCGGGTCGAAGGGAGACCCAGTACTTC. Translating it yields CASNSAGRRETQYF.

The chain carries TRBV2 and TRBJ1-4; D ambiguous. Germline CDR1 SNHLY, CDR2 FYNNEI. This CDR3 contains 13 residues. V was shortened by 6 bases and J by 8 bases, with 13 bases between the two germline ends. The CDR3 sequence is CASRGRGREKLFF. The DNA of the CDR3 is TGTGCCAGCAGAGGACGGGGTCGCGAAAAACTGTTTTTT. Full variable domain (remainder filled in from reference TRBV2 and TRBJ1-4): EPEVTQTPSHQVTQMGQEVILRCVPISNHLYFYWYRQILGQKVEFLVSFYNNEISEKSEIFDDQFSVERPDGSNFTLKIRSTKLEDSAMYFCASRGRGREKLFFGSGTQLSVL.

The chain is built from TRBV5-1 and TRBJ2-7, with D perhaps assigned TRBD1 or TRBD2 (5 bases each). V was shortened by 4 bases and J by 3 bases, with 17 bases between the two germline ends. Germline-derived CDR1 and CDR2 are SGHRS and YFSETQ. This CDR3 is 15 amino acids long. This chain's CDR3 is CASSRNPDSGYEQYF. CDR3 coding DNA: TGCGCCAGCAGCCGAAATCCAGACAGCGGCTACGAGCAGTACTTC.